The T cell receptor beta chain under discussion was sequenced for a study of human T cells and chemical hapten exposure. This clonotype was seen only a few times. The CDR3 is 14 residues long. Germline V gene data show CDR1 as GTSNPN and CDR2 as SVGIG (reference sequence). Trimming stripped 8 bases from V and 4 bases from J, with 20 bases between. Time point noted: pre-sensitization, week 0. Documented treatment: therapeutic diphenylcyclopropenone sensitization with weekly scalp DPC. TCRdb fed the RACE reads into MiXCR, producing one record per CDR3 protein. Among 99,000 or so distinct CDR3 sequences listed, roughly a tenth were seen once.

The sequenced sample was whole blood, obtained in connection with sensitization to the hapten diphenylcyclopropenone (DPC). The source is a woman in her sixties or seventies with alopecia areata. Some clones in this sample may be carry-over from other donors' samples. The chain couples TRBV30 to TRBJ1-2, with D perhaps matching TRBD1 (5 bases). CDR3 region: CATRLGRDVYGYTF. Here the CDR3 DNA reads TGTGCCACCCGCCTAGGCAGGGACGTCTATGGCTACACCTTC.